The text below deals with one TCR beta chain. This sample was included in a study of cytomegalovirus exposure and HLA in healthy donors. PCR involved 60 Vbeta and 13 Jbeta primers. TCRdb's copy holds only in-frame clones and misses some; the assay was immunoSEQ multiplex PCR. The sample has approximately 91,000 clones; approximately 77% are singletons. Healthy bone marrow donors made up the cohort. This sequence was found in a human donor in good health. Material for sequencing was PBMCs.

For the CDR3, the DNA is TGCGCCAGCAGCCAAGGTGTGGGCAGGCTGTCCTACAATGAGCAGTTCTTC. Protein: CASSQGVGRLSYNEQFF. V and J are TRBV4-3 and TRBJ2-1; D is uncertain. CDR1 LGHNA and CDR2 YSLEER come from the germline V gene. Trimming left V 1 base short and J 1 base short, with 14 bases between. The CDR3 has 17 residues.